The 15 T cell receptor beta chains below were found in one sample sequenced in a study of CD8+CD57+ T cells in acquired aplastic anemia listed by TCRdb under 2018. The patients picked for sequencing were ones in whom flow cytometry had shown an expansion of CD8+CD57+ cells. Sequencing was carried out with an Illumina HiSeq 2000. Genomic DNA was used as template for profiling of TCR beta VDJ combinations and CDR3 sequences. TCRdb reworked the public reads: Q25 trimming with fastp, MiXCR clone assembly, productive beta chains retained. When rows share a CDR3 protein, they turn into one entry using the most common DNA and genes. This sample is represented by about 40,000 distinct CDR3 sequences; 60% to 70% of them were singletons. The top ten constitute roughly 65% of the sample. Material: sorted CD4+, CD8+, or CD8+CD57+ T cells (not recorded which) from PBMCs. The receptors were gathered from a human donor with aplastic anemia.

This clonotype has ten or more counts. The chain uses TRBV6-1 and TRBJ2-5; D not resolved. V lost 3 bases and J lost 5, with 16 bases in between. Germline assignment: CDR1 MNHNS and CDR2 SASEGT. CDR3 length: 15 residues. The CDR3 sequence: CASSETKGGSETQYF. The DNA of the CDR3 is TGTGCCAGCAGTGAGACAAAAGGCGGCTCGGAGACCCAGTACTTC.

The gene calls are TRBV20-1 and TRBJ2-7; tentatively, D is TRBD2 (5 bases). The CDR3 spans 12 residues. Germline-derived CDR1 and CDR2 are DFQATT and SNEGSKA (reference sequence). Trimming removed 1 base from V and 3 bases from J, with 7 bases in between. The CDR3 here is CSARVGNYEQYF. For the CDR3, the DNA is TGCAGTGCTAGAGTCGGGAACTACGAGCAGTACTTC.

The chain uses TRBV19 and TRBJ2-3, with a possible D match to TRBD2 (5 bases). V lost 6 bases and J lost 5, with 21 bases in between. This CDR3 has 16 residues. CDR1 is LNHDA and CDR2 is SQIVND in the germline V gene (reference sequence). The CDR3 DNA is TGTGCCAGTAGCCCACTTAATCCGAGGGTTGGAGATACGCAGTATTTT. As protein: CASSPLNPRVGDTQYF. The full variable domain, in which reference TRBV19 and TRBJ2-3 provide the parts outside the CDR3, is DGGITQSPKYLFRKEGQNVTLSCEQNLNHDAMYWYRQDPGQGLRLIYYSQIVNDFQKGDIAEGYSVSREKKESFPLTVTSAQKNPTAFYLCASSPLNPRVGDTQYFGPGTRLTVL.

The gene calls are TRBV4-2 and TRBJ1-1, with D unresolved. V was clipped by 3 bases and J by 1 base, with 15 bases between them. In germline, CDR1 is LGHNA, CDR2 YNFKEQ. The length of the CDR3 is 16 residues. The CDR3 protein is CASSHPAEAPNTEAFF. The CDR3 nucleotides are TGTGCCAGCAGCCATCCGGCAGAGGCCCCGAACACTGAAGCTTTCTTT.

This clonotype was recorded many times. The chain couples TRBV20-1 to TRBJ2-3; D is possibly TRBD1 or TRBD2 (6 bases each). CDR3 size: 18 residues. V was trimmed by 1 base and J by 1 base, leaving 21 bases between them. Germline CDR1 DFQATT, CDR2 SNEGSKA (reference sequence). In DNA, the CDR3 is TGCAGTGCTAGAGGGCCCCCCTTACCGGGGGCAGGCACAGATACGCAGTATTTT. It encodes CSARGPPLPGAGTDTQYF.

This clonotype was detected a few times. This sequence joins TRBV9 and TRBJ2-1, with a tentative D call TRBD1 (6 bases). The germline V and J ends were trimmed by 3 bases and 8 bases, with 9 bases remaining between them. The CDR3 length is 12 residues. Germline V CDR1 and CDR2: SGDLS, YYNGEE. In DNA form, the CDR3 reads TGTGCCAGCAGCGCCGCAGGGGATGAGCAGTTCTTC. Translated, it gives CASSAAGDEQFF. Filled out from reference TRBV9 and TRBJ2-1, the complete variable domain reads DSGVTQTPKHLITATGQRVTLRCSPRSGDLSVYWYQQSLDQGLQFLIQYYNGEERAKGNILERFSAQQFPDLHSELNLSSLELGDSALYFCASSAAGDEQFFGPGTRLTVL.

The genes are TRBV29-1 and TRBJ1-2; 10 nucleotides align to TRBD1. V shed 6 bases and J 7 bases; nucleotides not matched to a gene: 8. The germline V gene has CDR1 SQVTM and CDR2 ANQGSEA. The CDR3 runs 13 residues. DNA of the CDR3: TGCAGCGTCTCGACAGGGGGCGTTGGTGGCTACACCTTC. Amino acids: CSVSTGGVGGYTF.

The chain recombines TRBV10-2 with TRBJ2-7, with D tentatively TRBD1 (5 bases). V lost 7 bases and J 2 bases, leaving 24 bases between the germline ends. Germline V CDR1 and CDR2: WSHSY, SAAADI. The CDR3 is 17 amino acids. The CDR3 region has the DNA TGCGCCAGCACGGCAGGGTCGTACGGGCTAGTTCCCTACGAGCAGTACTTC. Encoded protein: CASTAGSYGLVPYEQYF.

This chain connects TRBV7-3 to TRBJ2-7; D possibly uses TRBD1 or TRBD2 (6 bases each). V lost 10 bases to trimming and J lost 3 bases, with 19 bases between them. The germline V gene has CDR1 SGHTA and CDR2 FQGTGA. CDR3 size: 14 residues. CDR3 region: CATQRDKGGYEQYF. The CDR3, as DNA: TGTGCCACCCAGAGGGACAAGGGAGGCTACGAGCAGTACTTC.

The genes are TRBV2 and TRBJ1-2; D may be TRBD1 (5 bases). CDR1 and CDR2 from the germline V gene are SNHLY and FYNNEI. CDR3 size: 12 residues. Trimming cost V 3 bases and J 7 bases, with 9 bases left between them. CDR3 amino acids: CASSDRVSGYTF. CDR3 coding DNA: TGTGCCAGCAGTGACAGGGTCTCTGGCTACACCTTC. Looking up the rest from reference TRBV2 and TRBJ1-2 gives the full variable domain: EPEVTQTPSHQVTQMGQEVILRCVPISNHLYFYWYRQILGQKVEFLVSFYNNEISEKSEIFDDQFSVERPDGSNFTLKIRSTKLEDSAMYFCASSDRVSGYTFGSGTRLTVV.

V is TRBV29-1 and J is TRBJ2-2; tentative D call: TRBD1 (5 bases). The CDR3 runs to 14 residues. V shed 5 bases and J shed 4 bases, with 14 bases lying between them. Germline loops: CDR1 SQVTM, CDR2 ANQGSEA. CDR3 nucleotide sequence: TGCAGCGTTAGGGCAGGGTCGAGCACCGGGGAGCTGTTTTTT. It specifies CSVRAGSSTGELFF.

For this clonotype: With a much larger clone just one base away, this may be a read error. The chain has TRBV4-1 and TRBJ2-7; 10 nucleotides match TRBD1. Unmatched junction bases numbered 4, after V lost 0 bases and J lost 2 bases. The CDR3 is made up of 16 amino acids. Germline CDR1 is MGHRA and CDR2 is YSYEKL. Here the CDR3 reads CASSQEGDRGAYEQYF. The CDR3 nucleotides are TGCGCCAGCAGCCAAGAAGGGGACAGGGGAGCCTACGAGCAGTACTTC.

The CDR3 protein is CASAPPGTAANYGYTF. CDR3 nucleotide sequence: TGTGCCAGTGCACCGCCCGGGACAGCAGCTAACTATGGCTACACCTTC. The rearrangement uses TRBV19 and TRBJ1-2; 7 bases line up with TRBD1. From germline, CDR1 is LNHDA and CDR2 SQIVND (reference sequence). V was pared by 8 bases and J by 0 bases, with 12 bases of the junction left unmatched. This CDR3 comprises 16 residues. Drawing the rest from reference TRBV19 and TRBJ1-2, the complete variable domain is DGGITQSPKYLFRKEGQNVTLSCEQNLNHDAMYWYRQDPGQGLRLIYYSQIVNDFQKGDIAEGYSVSREKKESFPLTVTSAQKNPTAFYLCASAPPGTAANYGYTFGSGTRLTVV.

Regarding this clonotype: A read error may explain this, as a much larger clone is one base away. This rearrangement joins TRBV14 to TRBJ2-7; D unresolved. V lost 1 base to trimming and J lost 5 bases, with 9 bases between them. The germline V gene has CDR1 SGHDN and CDR2 FVKESK. The CDR3 extends over 13 amino acids. Here the CDR3 DNA reads TGTGCCAGCAGCCAAGTTCGGATCGACGAGCAGTACTTC. Translating it yields CASSQVRIDEQYF.

Only a few counts were recorded for this clonotype. The rearrangement uses TRBV10-2 and TRBJ1-6, with TRBD1 matching 8 bases. CDR1 and CDR2 from the germline V gene are WSHSY and SAAADI. Losses at the gene ends were 6 bases for V and 5 bases for J; bases not matched to a gene: 0. The CDR3 totals 13 residues. CDR3 nucleotides: TGCGCCAGCAGGGGACAGGATAATTCACCCCTCCACTTT. Residues: CASRGQDNSPLHF.